This is a list of T cell receptor beta chains from one sample in a study of shared clonotypes between healthy human individuals. Some clones are missing from TCRdb's copy, which holds only in-frame ones; the method was immunoSEQ multiplex PCR. The sample shows a few million clones, more than 80% of them seen only once. Specimen: naive CD4+ T cells from PBMCs. All receptors come from a man younger than 35 in good health. Some clones in this sample may be carry-over from other donors' samples. CDR3s include the opening cysteine and the closing phenylalanine or tryptophan. A D gene is named only where the DNA matches it firmly. Expanded clones are given a class, and other clones once, few, many or no size at all.

CDR3nt: TGTGCCAGCAGGCCCCCCTGGGACAGGCGATTTCGTGGCTACACCTTC
CDR3aa: CASRPPWDRRFRGYTF
d_gene: TRBD1
v_gene: TRBV2
abundance: .
j_gene: TRBJ1-2

CDR3nt: TGCGCCAGCAGCCGGGGGACATTCGGGACCGGGGAGCTGTTTTTT
CDR3aa: CASSRGTFGTGELFF
d_gene: .
v_gene: TRBV5-1
abundance: .
j_gene: TRBJ2-2

CDR3nt: TGTGCCAGCAGGGGAGGACAGGTGAGCTCCTACGAGCAGTACTTC
CDR3aa: CASRGGQVSSYEQYF
d_gene: .
v_gene: TRBV28
abundance: .
j_gene: TRBJ2-7

CDR3nt: TGTGCCAGCAGCCCGACCGCGGCTAATGAAAAACTGTTTTTT
CDR3aa: CASSPTAANEKLFF
d_gene: .
v_gene: TRBV7-2
abundance: .
j_gene: TRBJ1-4

CDR3nt: TGTGCCAGCTCACCTATCGTCGACCTCCAGGAGCAGTACTTC
CDR3aa: CASSPIVDLQEQYF
d_gene: .
v_gene: TRBV18
abundance: .
j_gene: TRBJ2-7

CDR3nt: TGTGCCAGCAGCCGCGGGGAGGGAAGAGAGCAGTACTTC
CDR3aa: CASSRGEGREQYF
d_gene: TRBD2
v_gene: TRBV11-2
abundance: once
j_gene: TRBJ2-7

CDR3nt: TGTGCCAGCAGTGAAATGGGGGGCGCCGGTGGCTACACCTTC
CDR3aa: CASSEMGGAGGYTF
d_gene: .
v_gene: TRBV2
abundance: .
j_gene: TRBJ1-2

CDR3nt: TGTGCCAGCAGCTTAGCGTCCGGGGAGCTGTTTTTT
CDR3aa: CASSLASGELFF
d_gene: .
v_gene: TRBV7-2
abundance: .
j_gene: TRBJ2-2

CDR3nt: TGTGCCAGCAGCCAAGATTATGCGGGTAACACCTACGAGCAGTACTTC
CDR3aa: CASSQDYAGNTYEQYF
d_gene: .
v_gene: TRBV4-2
abundance: .
j_gene: TRBJ2-7

CDR3nt: TGCGCCAGCAGCCATACCTGGGAGTTCACAGATACGCAGTATTTT
CDR3aa: CASSHTWEFTDTQYF
d_gene: .
v_gene: TRBV5-1
abundance: .
j_gene: TRBJ2-3

CDR3nt: TGTGCCTGGAGTGTCGGACCCTCGGGTGGGCAGTTCTTC
CDR3aa: CAWSVGPSGGQFF
d_gene: .
v_gene: TRBV30
abundance: .
j_gene: TRBJ2-1